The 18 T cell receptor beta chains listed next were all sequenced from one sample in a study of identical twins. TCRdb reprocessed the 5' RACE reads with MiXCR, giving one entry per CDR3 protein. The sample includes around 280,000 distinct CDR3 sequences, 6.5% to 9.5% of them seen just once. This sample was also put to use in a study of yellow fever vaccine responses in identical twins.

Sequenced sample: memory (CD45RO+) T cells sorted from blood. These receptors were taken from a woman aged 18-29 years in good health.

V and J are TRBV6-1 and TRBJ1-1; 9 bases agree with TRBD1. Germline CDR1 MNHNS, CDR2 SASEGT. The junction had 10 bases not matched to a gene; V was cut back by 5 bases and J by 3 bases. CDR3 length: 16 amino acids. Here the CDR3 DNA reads TGTGCCAGCAGTAAGGGGACAGGGAGGGAGGACACTGAAGCTTTCTTT. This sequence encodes CASSKGTGREDTEAFF.

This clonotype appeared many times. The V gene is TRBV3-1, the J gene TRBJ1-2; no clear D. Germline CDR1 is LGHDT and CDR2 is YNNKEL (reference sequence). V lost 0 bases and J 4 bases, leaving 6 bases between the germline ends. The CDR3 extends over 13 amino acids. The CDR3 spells CASSQESFYGYTF. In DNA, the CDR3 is TGTGCCAGCAGCCAAGAGTCTTTCTATGGCTACACCTTC. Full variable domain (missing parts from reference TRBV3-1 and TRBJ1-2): DTAVSQTPKYLVTQMGNDKSIKCEQNLGHDTMYWYKQDSKKFLKIMFSYNNKELIINETVPNRFSPKSPDKAHLNLHINSLELGDSAVYFCASSQESFYGYTFGSGTRLTVV.

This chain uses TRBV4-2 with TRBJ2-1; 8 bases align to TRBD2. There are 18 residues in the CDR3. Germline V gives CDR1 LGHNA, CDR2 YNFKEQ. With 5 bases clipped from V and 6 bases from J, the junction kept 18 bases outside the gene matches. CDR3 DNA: TGTGCCAGCAGCGAAAACCCCCGGGGGGGTCAAGGGGGCAATGAGCAGTTCTTC. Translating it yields CASSENPRGGQGGNEQFF.

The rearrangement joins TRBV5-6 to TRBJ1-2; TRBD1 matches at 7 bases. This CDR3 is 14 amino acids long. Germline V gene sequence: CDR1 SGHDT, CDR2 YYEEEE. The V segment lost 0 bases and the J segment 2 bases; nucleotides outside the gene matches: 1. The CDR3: CASSLGGQNYGYTF. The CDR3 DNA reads TGTGCCAGCAGCTTGGGGGGACAGAACTATGGCTACACCTTC.

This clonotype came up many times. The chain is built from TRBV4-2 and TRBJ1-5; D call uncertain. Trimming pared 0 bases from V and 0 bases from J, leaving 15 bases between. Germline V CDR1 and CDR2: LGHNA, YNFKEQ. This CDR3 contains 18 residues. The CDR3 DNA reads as TGTGCCAGCAGCCAAGATACTCCTGGAGGTTTTAGCAATCAGCCCCAGCATTTT. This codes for CASSQDTPGGFSNQPQHF.

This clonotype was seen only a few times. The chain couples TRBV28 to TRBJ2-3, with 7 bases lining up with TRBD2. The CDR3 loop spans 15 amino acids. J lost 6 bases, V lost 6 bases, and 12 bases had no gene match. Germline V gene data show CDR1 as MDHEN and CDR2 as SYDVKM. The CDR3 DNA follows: TGTGCCAGCAGCACCTTTGGCGGGGGAGGGGATACGCAGTATTTT. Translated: CASSTFGGGGDTQYF.

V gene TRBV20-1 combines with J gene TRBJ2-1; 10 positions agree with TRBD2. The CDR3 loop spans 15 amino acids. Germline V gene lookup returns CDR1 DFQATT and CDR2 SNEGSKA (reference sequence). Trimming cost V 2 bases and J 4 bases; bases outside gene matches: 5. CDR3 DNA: TGCAGTGCTAGATACCTAGCGGGGGATTACAATGAGCAGTTCTTC. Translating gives CSARYLAGDYNEQFF.

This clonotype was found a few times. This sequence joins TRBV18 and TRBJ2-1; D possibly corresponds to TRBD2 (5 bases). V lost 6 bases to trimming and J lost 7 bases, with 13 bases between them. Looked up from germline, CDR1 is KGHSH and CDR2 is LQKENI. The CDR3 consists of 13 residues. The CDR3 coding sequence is TGTGCCAGCTCTATATACTCGGGGAATGAGCAGTTCTTC. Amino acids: CASSIYSGNEQFF.

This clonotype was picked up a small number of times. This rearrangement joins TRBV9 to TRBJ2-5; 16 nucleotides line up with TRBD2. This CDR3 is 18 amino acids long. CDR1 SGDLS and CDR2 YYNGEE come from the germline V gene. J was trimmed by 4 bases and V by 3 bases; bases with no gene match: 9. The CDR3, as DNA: TGTGCCAGCAGCGCGGGGACTAGCGGGAGGGGCTATCGAGAGACCCAGTACTTC. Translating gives CASSAGTSGRGYRETQYF.

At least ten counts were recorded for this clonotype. This chain's CDR3 is CASSLEQEKNIQYF. CDR3 coding DNA: TGTGCCAGCAGTTTAGAACAGGAGAAAAACATTCAGTACTTC. This sequence joins TRBV28 and TRBJ2-4; a weak D match, TRBD1 (5 bases). The length of the CDR3 is 14 residues. Germline lookup yields CDR1 MDHEN and CDR2 SYDVKM. The ends were cut back, 2 bases at V and 4 bases at J, with 9 bases in the middle.

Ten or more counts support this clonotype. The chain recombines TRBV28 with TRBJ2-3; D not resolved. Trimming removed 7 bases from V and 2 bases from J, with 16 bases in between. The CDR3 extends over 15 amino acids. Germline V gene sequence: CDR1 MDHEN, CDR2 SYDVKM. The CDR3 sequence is CASTAPGFATDTQYF. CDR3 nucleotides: TGTGCCAGCACCGCCCCTGGGTTTGCCACAGATACGCAGTATTTT.

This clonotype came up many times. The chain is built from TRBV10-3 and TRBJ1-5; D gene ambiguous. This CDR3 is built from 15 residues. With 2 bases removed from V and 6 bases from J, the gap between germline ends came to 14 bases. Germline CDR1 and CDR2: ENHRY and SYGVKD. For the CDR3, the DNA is TGTGCCATCAGTGAGGGGAAAGGGTTTGGTCAGCCCCAGCATTTT. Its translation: CAISEGKGFGQPQHF.

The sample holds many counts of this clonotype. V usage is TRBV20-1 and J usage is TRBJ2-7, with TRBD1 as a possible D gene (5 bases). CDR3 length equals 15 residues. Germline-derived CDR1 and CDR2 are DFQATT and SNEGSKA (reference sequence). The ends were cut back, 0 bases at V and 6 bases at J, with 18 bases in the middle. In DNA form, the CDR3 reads TGCAGTGCTAGAGAGCTCGACAGCAGCCCCTCCGAGCAGTACTTC. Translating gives CSARELDSSPSEQYF.

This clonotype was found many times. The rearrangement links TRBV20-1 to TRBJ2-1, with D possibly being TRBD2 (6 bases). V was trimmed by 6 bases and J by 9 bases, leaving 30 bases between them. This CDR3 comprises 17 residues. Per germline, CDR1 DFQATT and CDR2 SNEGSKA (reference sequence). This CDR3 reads CSAYLGPGTRRWGEQFF. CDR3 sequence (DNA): TGCAGTGCCTACTTGGGACCTGGGACTCGGCGATGGGGTGAGCAGTTCTTC.

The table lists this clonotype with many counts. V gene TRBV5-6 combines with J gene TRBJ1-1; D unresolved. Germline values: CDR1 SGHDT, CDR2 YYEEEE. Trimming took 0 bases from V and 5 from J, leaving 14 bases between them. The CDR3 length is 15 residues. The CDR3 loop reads CASSLGARRRTEAFF. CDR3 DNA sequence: TGTGCCAGCAGCTTGGGGGCCAGGCGGCGAACTGAAGCTTTCTTT.

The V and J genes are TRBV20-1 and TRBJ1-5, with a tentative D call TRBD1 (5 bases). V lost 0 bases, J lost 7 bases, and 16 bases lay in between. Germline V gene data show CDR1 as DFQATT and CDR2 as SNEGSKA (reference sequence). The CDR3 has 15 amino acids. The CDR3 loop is CSARDPQGMKQPQHF. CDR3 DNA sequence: TGCAGTGCTAGAGATCCGCAGGGTATGAAACAGCCCCAGCATTTT.

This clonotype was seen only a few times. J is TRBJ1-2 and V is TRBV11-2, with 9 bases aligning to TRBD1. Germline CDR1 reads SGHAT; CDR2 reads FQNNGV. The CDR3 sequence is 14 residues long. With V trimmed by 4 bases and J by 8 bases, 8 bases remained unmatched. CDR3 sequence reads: CASSSPGQGRGYTF. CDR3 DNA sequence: TGTGCCAGCAGCTCTCCGGGACAGGGACGCGGCTACACCTTC.

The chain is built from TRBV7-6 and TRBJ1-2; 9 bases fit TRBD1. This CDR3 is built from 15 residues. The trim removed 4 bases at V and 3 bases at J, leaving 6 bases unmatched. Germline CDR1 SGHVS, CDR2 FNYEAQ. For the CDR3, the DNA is TGTGCCAGCAGCTCGGGACAGGGACGGTACTATGGCTACACCTTC. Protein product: CASSSGQGRYYGYTF.